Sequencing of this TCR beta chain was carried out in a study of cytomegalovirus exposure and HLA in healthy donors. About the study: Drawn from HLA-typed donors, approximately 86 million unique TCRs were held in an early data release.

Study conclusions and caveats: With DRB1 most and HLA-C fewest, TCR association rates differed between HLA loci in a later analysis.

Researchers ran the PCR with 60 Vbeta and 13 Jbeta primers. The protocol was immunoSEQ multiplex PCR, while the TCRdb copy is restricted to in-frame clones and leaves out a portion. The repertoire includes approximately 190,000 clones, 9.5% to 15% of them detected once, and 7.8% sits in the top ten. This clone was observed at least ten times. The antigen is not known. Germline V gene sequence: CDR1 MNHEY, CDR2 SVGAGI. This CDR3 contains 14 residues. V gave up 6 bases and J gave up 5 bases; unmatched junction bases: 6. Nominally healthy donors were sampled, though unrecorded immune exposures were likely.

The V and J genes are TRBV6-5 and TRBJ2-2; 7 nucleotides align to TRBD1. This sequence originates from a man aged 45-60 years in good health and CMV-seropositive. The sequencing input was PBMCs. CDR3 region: CASRGQGETGELFF. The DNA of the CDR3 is TGTGCCAGCAGGGGGCAGGGGGAAACCGGGGAGCTGTTTTTT.